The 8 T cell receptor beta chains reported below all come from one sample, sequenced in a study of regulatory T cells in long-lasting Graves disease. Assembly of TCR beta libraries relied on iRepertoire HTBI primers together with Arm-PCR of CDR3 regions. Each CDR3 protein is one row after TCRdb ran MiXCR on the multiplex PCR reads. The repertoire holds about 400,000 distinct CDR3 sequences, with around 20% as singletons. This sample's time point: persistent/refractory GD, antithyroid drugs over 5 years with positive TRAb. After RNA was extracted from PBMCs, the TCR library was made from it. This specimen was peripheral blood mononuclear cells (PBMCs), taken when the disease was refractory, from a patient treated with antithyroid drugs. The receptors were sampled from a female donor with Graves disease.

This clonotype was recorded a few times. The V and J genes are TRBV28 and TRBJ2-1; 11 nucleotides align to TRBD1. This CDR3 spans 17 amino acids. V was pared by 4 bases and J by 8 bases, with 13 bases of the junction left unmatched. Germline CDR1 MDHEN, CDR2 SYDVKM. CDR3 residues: CASSSASGTGGSDEQFF. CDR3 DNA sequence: TGTGCCAGCAGTTCCGCATCCGGGACAGGGGGGTCGGATGAGCAGTTCTTC.

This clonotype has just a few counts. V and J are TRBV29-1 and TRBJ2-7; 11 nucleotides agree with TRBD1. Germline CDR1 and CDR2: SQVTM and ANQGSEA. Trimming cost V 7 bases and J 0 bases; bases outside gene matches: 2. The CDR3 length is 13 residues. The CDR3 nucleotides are TGCAGCGGGACAGGGGGCAACTCCTACGAGCAGTACTTC. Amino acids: CSGTGGNSYEQYF.

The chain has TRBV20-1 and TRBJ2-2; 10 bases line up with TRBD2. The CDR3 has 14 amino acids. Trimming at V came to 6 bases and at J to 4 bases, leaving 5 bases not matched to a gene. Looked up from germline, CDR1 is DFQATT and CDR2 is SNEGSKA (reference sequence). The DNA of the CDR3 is TGCAGTGCAAGCGGGAGGGGTAGCACCGGGGAGCTGTTTTTT. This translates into CSASGRGSTGELFF.

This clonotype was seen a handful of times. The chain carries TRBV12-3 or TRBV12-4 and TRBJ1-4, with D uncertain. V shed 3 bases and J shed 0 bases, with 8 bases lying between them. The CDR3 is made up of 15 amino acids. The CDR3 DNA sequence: TGTGCCAGCAGTTTCGGGGTTGCAACTAATGAAAAACTGTTTTTT. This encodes CASSFGVATNEKLFF.

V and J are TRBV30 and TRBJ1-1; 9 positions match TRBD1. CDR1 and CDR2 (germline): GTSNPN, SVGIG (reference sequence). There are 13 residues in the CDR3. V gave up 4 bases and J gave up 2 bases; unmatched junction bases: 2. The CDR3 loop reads CAWTGQGNTEAFF. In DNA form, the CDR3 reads TGTGCCTGGACGGGACAGGGAAACACTGAAGCTTTCTTT.

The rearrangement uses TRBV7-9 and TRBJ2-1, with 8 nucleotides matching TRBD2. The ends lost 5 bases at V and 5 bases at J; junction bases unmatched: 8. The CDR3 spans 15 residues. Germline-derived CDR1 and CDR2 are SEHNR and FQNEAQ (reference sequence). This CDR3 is CASSHEAGAHNEQFF. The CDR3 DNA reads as TGTGCCAGCAGCCACGAAGCGGGAGCCCACAATGAGCAGTTCTTC.

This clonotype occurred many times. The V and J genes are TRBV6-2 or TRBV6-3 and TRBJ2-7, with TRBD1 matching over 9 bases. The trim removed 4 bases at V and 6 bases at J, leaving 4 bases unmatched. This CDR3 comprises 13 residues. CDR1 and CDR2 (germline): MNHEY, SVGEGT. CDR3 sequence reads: CASSSGQGGEQYF. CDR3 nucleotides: TGTGCCAGCAGTTCGGGACAGGGAGGCGAGCAGTACTTC.

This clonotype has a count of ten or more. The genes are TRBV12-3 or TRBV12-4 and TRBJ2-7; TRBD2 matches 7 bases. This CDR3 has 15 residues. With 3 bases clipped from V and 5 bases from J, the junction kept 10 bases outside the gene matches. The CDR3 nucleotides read TGTGCCAGCAGTTTCCCTAGCGGTGGTCGGAACGAGCAGTACTTC. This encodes CASSFPSGGRNEQYF.